This record concerns one TCR beta chain sequence. As yet, its antigen is unknown. CDR3 length: 16 residues. Germline V gene sequence: CDR1 SGHTA, CDR2 FQGNSA. The data belong to a study of T cells expressing NK-cell markers. Study-wide results and caveats: The study found dominant NKG2C+ clonotypes at roughly 1.0-7.5% of CD8+ T cells in six donors.

TCRdb reanalyzed the 5' RACE reads and collapses them to one entry per CDR3 protein, without DNA. The sample data list 400,000 to 450,000 distinct CDR3 sequences. This clonotype was sampled from a woman between 18 and 69 years old in good health. Material for sequencing was blood T cells: a sorted CD56 or NKG2C T cell subset, CD4+ or CD8+ T cells, or bulk PBMC T cells (not recorded which). The V gene is TRBV7-2, the J gene TRBJ2-1; TCRdb names TRBD2, which stays unverified in the absence of DNA. This CDR3 is CASSRAASASYNEQFF. Variable domain in full (rest from reference TRBV7-2 and TRBJ2-1): GAGVSQSPSNKVTEKGKDVELRCDPISGHTALYWYRQSLGQGLEFLIYFQGNSAPDKSGLPSDRFSAERTGGSVSTLTIQRTQQEDSAVYLCASSRAASASYNEQFFGPGTRLTVL.